The table lists the clone carrying this T cell receptor (beta chain) with a few counts. Its antigen is unidentified. Trimming removed 1 base at V and 9 bases at J, with 9 bases between. Germline V gives CDR1 SQVTM, CDR2 ANQGSEA. This CDR3 spans 11 amino acids. The data are from a study of CD8 T cells in ankylosing spondylitis. Researchers built TCR beta libraries using quantitative 5'-RACE with molecular barcodes. TCRdb called the 5' RACE reads again in MiXCR, with one record for every CDR3 protein. The sample holds 200,000 to 250,000 distinct CDR3 sequences, about 16% seen once. Notes on the study in general: The authors reported significant enrichment of disease-linked clones in matched ankylosing spondylitis synovial fluid. A TCR beta motif of eight highly homologous variants appeared characteristic of ankylosing spondylitis blood. Both synovial fluid and blood in reactive arthritis had previously been reported to carry some motif variants.

The receptor comes from a male donor with ankylosing spondylitis. Sample: blood, either unsorted or a sorted T cell fraction (not recorded which). The chain couples TRBV29-1 to TRBJ1-2, with a weak D call TRBD1 (5 bases). The CDR3 spells CSVEGGARYTF. The CDR3 region has the DNA TGCAGCGTTGAAGGCGGGGCTCGCTACACCTTC. Together with reference TRBV29-1 and TRBJ1-2, the CDR3 gives the full variable domain: SAVISQKPSRDICQRGTSLTIQCQVDSQVTMMFWYRQQPGQSLTLIATANQGSEATYESGFVIDKFPISRPNLTFSTLTVSNMSPEDSSIYLCSVEGGARYTFGSGTRLTVV.